One TCR beta chain is described in this entry. This record belongs to a study of blood T cell repertoires in COVID-19. Study background: Material from acute and convalescent COVID-19 was sourced from the United States, Italy and Spain. The cDNA or gDNA used as material had been derived from T cells, B-cell-depleted T cells, or PBMCs.

Germline values: CDR1 MNHNY, CDR2 SVGAGI (reference sequence). The CDR3 length is 15 residues. V lost 5 bases to trimming and J lost 2 bases; unmatched junction nucleotides: 5. In the original analysis: Scientists estimated how many nucleated cells there were by amplifying reference gene primers. Assay used: immunoSEQ multiplex PCR; TCRdb lists only in-frame clones, some missing. V, J and clone size were drawn from that table, and D and trimming were deduced from the DNA. The table shows around 250,000 clones, with 85% to 90% occurring only once. Material for sequencing was peripheral blood. The source of this sequence is a man between 18 and 29 years old with active or convalescent COVID-19. The chain has TRBV6-6 and TRBJ1-2; 10 nucleotides align to TRBD1. The CDR3 DNA reads TGTGCCAGCAGTGAGGGGGACAGGGGCAACTATGGCTACACCTTC. Translating it yields CASSEGDRGNYGYTF.